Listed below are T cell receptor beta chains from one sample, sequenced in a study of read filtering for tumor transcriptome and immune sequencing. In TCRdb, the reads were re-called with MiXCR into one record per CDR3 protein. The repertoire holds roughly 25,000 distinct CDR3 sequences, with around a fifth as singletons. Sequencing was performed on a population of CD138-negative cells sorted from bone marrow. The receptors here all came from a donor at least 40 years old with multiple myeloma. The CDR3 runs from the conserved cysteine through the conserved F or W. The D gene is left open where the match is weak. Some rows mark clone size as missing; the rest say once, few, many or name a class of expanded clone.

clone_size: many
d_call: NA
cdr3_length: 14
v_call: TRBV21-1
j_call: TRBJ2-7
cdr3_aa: CASSKGGPNYEQYF
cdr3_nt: TGTGCCAGCAGCAAAGGGGGTCCCAATTACGAGCAGTACTTC

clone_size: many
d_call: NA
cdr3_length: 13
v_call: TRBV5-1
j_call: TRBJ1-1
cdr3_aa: CASSLAAPTEAFF
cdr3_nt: TGCGCCAGCAGCTTGGCAGCGCCCACTGAAGCTTTCTTT

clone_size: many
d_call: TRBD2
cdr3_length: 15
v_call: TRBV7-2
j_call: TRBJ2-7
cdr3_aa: CASSLASGQNYEQYF
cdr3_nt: TGTGCCAGCAGCTTAGCTAGCGGGCAAAACTACGAGCAGTACTTC

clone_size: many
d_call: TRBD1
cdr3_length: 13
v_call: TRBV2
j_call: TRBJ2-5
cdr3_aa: CASSENRGETQYF
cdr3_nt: TGTGCCAGCAGTGAAAACAGGGGGGAGACCCAGTACTTC

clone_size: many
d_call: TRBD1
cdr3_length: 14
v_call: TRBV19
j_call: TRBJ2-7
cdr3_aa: CASSAQGLPYEQYF
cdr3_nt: TGTGCCAGTAGTGCACAGGGGCTTCCCTACGAGCAGTACTTC

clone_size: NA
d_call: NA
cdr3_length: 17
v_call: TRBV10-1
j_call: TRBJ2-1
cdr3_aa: CASSPISEIGLYNEQFF
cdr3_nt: TGCGCCAGCAGCCCGATAAGCGAGATTGGACTCTACAATGAGCAGTTCTTC

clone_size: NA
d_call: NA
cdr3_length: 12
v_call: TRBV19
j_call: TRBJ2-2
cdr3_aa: CASRTGTGELFF
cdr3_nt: TGTGCCAGTAGAACGGGGACCGGGGAGCTGTTTTTT

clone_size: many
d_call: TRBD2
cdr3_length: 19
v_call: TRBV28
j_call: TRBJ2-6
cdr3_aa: CASSSRGGRIGSGANVLTF
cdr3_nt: TGTGCCAGCAGCAGCCGGGGCGGGAGAATAGGATCTGGGGCCAACGTCCTGACTTTC

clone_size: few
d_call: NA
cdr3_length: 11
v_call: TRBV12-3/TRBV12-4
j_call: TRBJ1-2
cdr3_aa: CASSNRHGYTF
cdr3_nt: TGTGCCAGCTCGAACCGTCATGGCTACACCTTC

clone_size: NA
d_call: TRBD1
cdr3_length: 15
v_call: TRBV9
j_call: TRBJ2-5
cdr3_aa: CAISAGTGLQETQYF
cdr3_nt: TGTGCCATCAGCGCCGGGACAGGGTTACAAGAGACCCAGTACTTC

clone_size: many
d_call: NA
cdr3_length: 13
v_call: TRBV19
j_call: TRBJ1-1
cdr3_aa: CASSISSRVTAFF
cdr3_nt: TGTGCCAGTAGTATATCGAGTAGGGTAACGGCTTTCTTT

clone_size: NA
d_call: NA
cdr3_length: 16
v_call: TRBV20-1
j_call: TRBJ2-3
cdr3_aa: CSASSGTRGHTDTQYF
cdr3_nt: TGCAGTGCTAGCTCCGGGACACGCGGGCACACAGATACGCAGTATTTT

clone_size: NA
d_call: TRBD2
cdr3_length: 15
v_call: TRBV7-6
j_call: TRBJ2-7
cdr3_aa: CASSLGSGVSYEQHF
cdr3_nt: TGTGCCAGCAGCTTAGGGAGCGGGGTCTCCTACGAGCAGCACTTC

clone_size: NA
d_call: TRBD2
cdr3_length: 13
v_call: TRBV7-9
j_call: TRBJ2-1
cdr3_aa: CASGSRTSGEQFF
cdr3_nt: TGTGCCAGCGGCTCCCGGACTAGCGGTGAGCAGTTCTTC

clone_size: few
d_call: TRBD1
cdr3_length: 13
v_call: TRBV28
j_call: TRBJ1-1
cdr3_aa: CASSPGTGVEAFF
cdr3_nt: TGTGCCAGCAGTCCGGGGACAGGGGTTGAAGCTTTCTTT

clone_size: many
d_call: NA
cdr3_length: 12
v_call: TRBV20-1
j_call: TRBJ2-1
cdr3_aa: CSASWASNEQFF
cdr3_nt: TGCAGTGCTAGTTGGGCTAGCAATGAGCAGTTCTTC

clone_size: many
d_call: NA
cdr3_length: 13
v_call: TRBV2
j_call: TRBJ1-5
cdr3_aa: CASSPDIGQPQHF
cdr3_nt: TGTGCCAGCAGCCCGGACATCGGTCAGCCCCAGCATTTT

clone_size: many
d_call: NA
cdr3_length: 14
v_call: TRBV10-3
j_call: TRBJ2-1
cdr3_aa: CAISDEGSYNEQFF
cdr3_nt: TGTGCCATCAGTGATGAGGGATCCTACAATGAGCAGTTCTTC

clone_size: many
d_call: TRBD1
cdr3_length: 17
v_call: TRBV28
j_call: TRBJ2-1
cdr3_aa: CASSWLKTGTAYNEQFF
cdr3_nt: TGTGCCAGCAGTTGGCTAAAAACCGGGACAGCATACAATGAGCAGTTCTTC

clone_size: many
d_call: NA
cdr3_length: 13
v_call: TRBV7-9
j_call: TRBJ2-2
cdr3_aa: CASSLEVAGELFF
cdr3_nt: TGTGCCAGCAGCTTAGAGGTAGCCGGGGAGCTGTTTTTT

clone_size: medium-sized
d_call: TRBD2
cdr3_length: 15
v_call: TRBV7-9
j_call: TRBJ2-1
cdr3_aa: CASSLILAGANEQFF
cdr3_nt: TGTGCCAGCAGCTTAATCCTAGCGGGTGCCAATGAGCAGTTCTTC

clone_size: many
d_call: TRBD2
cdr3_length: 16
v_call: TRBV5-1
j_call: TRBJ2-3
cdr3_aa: CASSFGLAGGTDTQYF
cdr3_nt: TGCGCCAGCAGCTTCGGACTAGCGGGAGGCACAGATACGCAGTATTTT

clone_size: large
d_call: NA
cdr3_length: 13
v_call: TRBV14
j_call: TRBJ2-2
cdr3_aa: CASSRYFTGELFF
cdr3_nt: TGTGCCAGCAGCCGTTACTTCACCGGGGAGCTGTTTTTT

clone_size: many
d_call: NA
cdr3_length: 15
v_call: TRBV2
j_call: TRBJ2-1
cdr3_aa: CASTLGGRSYNEQFF
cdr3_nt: TGTGCCAGCACCCTGGGGGGGCGCTCCTACAATGAGCAGTTCTTC

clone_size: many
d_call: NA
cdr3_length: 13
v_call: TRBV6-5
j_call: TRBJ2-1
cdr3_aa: CASGGQDYNEQFF
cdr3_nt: TGTGCCAGCGGGGGGCAGGACTACAATGAGCAGTTCTTC

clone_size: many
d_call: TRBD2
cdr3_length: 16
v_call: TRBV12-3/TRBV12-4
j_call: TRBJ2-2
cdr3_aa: CASSPGLAGNTGELFF
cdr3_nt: TGTGCCAGCAGCCCGGGACTAGCGGGGAACACCGGGGAGCTGTTTTTT

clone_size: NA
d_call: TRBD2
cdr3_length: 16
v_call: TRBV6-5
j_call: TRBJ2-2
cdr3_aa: CASRGLAGVNTGELFF
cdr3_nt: TGTGCCAGCAGGGGGCTAGCGGGAGTTAACACCGGGGAGCTGTTTTTT

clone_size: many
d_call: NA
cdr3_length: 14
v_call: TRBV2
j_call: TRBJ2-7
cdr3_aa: CASSLQGGAYEQYF
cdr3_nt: TGTGCCAGCAGTTTACAGGGGGGGGCCTACGAGCAGTACTTC

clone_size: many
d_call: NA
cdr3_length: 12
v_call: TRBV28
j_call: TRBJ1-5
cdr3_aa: CASSPMTQPQHF
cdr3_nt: TGTGCCAGCAGCCCTATGACTCAGCCCCAGCATTTT

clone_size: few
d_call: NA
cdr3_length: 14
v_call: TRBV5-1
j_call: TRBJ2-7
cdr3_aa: CASSASGAGNEQYF
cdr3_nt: TGCGCCAGCAGCGCCTCTGGGGCAGGGAACGAGCAGTACTTC

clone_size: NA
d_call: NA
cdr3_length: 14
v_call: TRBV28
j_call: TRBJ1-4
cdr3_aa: CASGNLATNDKLFF
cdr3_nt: TGTGCCAGCGGGAACTTAGCCACTAATGACAAACTGTTTTTT

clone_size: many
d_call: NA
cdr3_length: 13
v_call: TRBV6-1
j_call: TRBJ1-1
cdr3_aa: CASRETGNTEAFF
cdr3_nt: TGTGCCAGCAGAGAGACAGGGAACACTGAAGCTTTCTTT

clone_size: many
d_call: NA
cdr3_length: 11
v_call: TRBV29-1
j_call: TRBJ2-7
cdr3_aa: CSVGGWGEQYF
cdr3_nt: TGCAGCGTTGGAGGTTGGGGAGAGCAGTACTTC

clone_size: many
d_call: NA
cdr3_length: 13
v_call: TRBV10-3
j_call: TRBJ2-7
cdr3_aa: CAITLREGYEQYF
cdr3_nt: TGTGCCATCACTCTCCGGGAAGGCTACGAGCAGTACTTC

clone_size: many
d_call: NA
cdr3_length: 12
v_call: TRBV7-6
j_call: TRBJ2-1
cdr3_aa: CASSWGANEQFF
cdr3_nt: TGTGCCAGCAGTTGGGGGGCCAATGAGCAGTTCTTC

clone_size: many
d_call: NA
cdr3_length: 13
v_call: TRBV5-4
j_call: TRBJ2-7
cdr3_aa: CASSLGGRYEQYF
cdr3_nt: TGTGCCAGCAGCTTGGGAGGCCGCTACGAGCAGTACTTC

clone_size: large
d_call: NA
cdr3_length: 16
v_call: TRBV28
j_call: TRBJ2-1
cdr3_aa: CASSVDRDSVSYEQFF
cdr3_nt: TGTGCCAGCAGTGTAGACCGGGACTCTGTATCTTATGAGCAGTTCTTC

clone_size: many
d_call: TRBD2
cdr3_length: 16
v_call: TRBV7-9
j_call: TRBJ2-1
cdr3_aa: CASSGTSGSAYNEQFF
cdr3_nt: TGTGCCAGCAGCGGGACTAGCGGTTCCGCCTACAATGAGCAGTTCTTC

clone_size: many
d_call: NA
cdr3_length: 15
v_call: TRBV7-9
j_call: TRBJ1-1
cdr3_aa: CASSLVGRGGTEAFF
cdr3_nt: TGTGCCAGCAGCTTAGTCGGAAGGGGAGGCACTGAAGCTTTCTTT

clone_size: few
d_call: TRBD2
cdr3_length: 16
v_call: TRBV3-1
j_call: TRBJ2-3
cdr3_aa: CASSRISGGFTVTQYF
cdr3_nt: TGTGCCAGCAGCCGGATTAGCGGGGGATTCACAGTTACGCAGTATTTT

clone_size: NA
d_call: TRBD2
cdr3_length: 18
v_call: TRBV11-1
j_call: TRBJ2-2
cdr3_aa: CDSSPLTLSGLAVGELFF
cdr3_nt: TGTGACAGCAGCCCATTAACCCTATCGGGACTAGCGGTCGGGGAGCTGTTTTTT

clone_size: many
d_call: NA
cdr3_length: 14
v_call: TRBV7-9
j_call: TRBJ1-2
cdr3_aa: CASSLAGGDYGYTF
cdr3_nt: TGTGCCAGCAGCTTAGCCGGCGGAGACTATGGCTACACCTTC

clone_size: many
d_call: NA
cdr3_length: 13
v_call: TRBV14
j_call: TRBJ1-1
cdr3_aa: CASSQYGRDEAFF
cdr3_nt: TGTGCCAGCAGCCAGTACGGACGGGATGAAGCTTTCTTT